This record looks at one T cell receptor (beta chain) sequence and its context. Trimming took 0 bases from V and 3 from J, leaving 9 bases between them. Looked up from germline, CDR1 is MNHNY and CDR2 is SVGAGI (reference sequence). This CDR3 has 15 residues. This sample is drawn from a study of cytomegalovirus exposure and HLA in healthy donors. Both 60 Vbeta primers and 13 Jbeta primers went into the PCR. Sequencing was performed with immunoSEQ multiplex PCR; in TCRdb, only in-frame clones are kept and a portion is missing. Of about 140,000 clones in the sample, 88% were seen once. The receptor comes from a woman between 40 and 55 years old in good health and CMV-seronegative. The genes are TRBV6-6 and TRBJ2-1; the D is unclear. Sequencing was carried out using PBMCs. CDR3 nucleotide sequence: TGTGCCAGCAGTTACTCGTTAGGCGGCTACAATGAGCAGTTCTTC. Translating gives CASSYSLGGYNEQFF.